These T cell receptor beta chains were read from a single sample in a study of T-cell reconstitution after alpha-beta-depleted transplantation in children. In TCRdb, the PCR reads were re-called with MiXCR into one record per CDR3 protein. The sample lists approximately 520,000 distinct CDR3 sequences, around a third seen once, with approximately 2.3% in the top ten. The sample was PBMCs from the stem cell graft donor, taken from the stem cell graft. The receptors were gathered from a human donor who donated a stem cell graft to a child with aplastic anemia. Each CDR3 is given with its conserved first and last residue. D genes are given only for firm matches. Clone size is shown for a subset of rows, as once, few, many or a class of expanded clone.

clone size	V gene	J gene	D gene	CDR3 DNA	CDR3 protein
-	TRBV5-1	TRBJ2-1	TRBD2	TGCGCCAGCAGCTTCCCTAGCGGGAGGCCAAGCTCCTACAATGAGCAGTTCTTC	CASSFPSGRPSSYNEQFF
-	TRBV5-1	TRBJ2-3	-	TGCGCCAGCAGCCCGGTGGGGCAAAGGACAGATACGCAGTATTTT	CASSPVGQRTDTQYF
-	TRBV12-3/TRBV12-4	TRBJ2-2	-	TGTGCCAGCAGCCTACTAGCCCACAGAGGGGAGCTGTTTTTT	CASSLLAHRGELFF
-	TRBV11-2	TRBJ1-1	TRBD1	TGTGCCAGCAGCTCCATCCGGGACAGAACCAAACCTGAAGCTTTCTTT	CASSSIRDRTKPEAFF
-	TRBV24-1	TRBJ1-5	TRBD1	TGTGCCACCAGTGATCCAACGACAGGGTCGGCCCAGCATTTT	CATSDPTTGSAQHF
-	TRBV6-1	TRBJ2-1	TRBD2	TGTGCCAGCTCTCTAGCGGGACCCCTAAATGAGCAGTTCTTC	CASSLAGPLNEQFF
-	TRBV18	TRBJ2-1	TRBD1	TGTGCCAGCTCACCTACCAGAGGGGGACAGGGGAGGAATGAGCAGTTCTTC	CASSPTRGGQGRNEQFF
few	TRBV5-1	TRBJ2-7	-	TGCGCCAGCAGCTTGACAGGGCCGGTGGACGAGCAGTACTTC	CASSLTGPVDEQYF
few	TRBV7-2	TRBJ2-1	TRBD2	TGTGCCAGCAGCTTAGGACTAGCGGGAGTTTACAATGAGCAGTTCTTC	CASSLGLAGVYNEQFF
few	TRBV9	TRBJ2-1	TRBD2	TGTGCCAGCAGCGGAACGGCTAGCGGGAGAGGTGGAAATGAGCAGTTCTTC	CASSGTASGRGGNEQFF
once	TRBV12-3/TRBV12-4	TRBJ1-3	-	TGTGCCAGCGACCCGGGGAGGGGATCTGGAAACACCATATATTTT	CASDPGRGSGNTIYF
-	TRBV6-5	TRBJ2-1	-	TGTGCCAGCAGTTACGGACCTGAGCAGTTCTTC	CASSYGPEQFF
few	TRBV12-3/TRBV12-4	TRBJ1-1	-	TGTGCCAGCAGCCTTACGCTGGCCGCGACCACTGAAGCTTTCTTT	CASSLTLAATTEAFF
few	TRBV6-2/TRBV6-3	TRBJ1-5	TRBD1	TGTGCCAGTGTGAAACAGGGGACCAGCAATCAGCCCCAGCATTTT	CASVKQGTSNQPQHF
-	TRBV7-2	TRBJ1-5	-	TGTGCCAGCAGCTTTTGGGGAAATCAGCCCCAGCATTTT	CASSFWGNQPQHF
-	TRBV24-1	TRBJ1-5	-	TGTGCCACCAGTGATGGATTAGAAAGCAATCAGCCCCAGCATTTT	CATSDGLESNQPQHF
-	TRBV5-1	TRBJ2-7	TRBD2	TGCGCCAGCAGCTACCACCGGGAGGCTTACGAGCAGTACTTC	CASSYHREAYEQYF
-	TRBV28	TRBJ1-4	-	TGTGCCACCAGAAGAGGGATTGAAAAACTGTTTTTT	CATRRGIEKLFF
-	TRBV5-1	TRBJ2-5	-	TGCGCCAGCCAACGGGACTCGAGACAAGAGACCCAGTACTTC	CASQRDSRQETQYF
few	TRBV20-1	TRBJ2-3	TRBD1	TGCAGTGCTAGAGATGTAGACAGGGCTTTTACAGATACGCAGTATTTT	CSARDVDRAFTDTQYF
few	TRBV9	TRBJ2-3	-	TGTGCCAGCAGCGTAGGATTGGGAGATACGCAGTATTTT	CASSVGLGDTQYF
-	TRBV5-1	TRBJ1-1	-	TGCGCCAGCAGCTTGATGCTGGGGGCGAACACTGAAGCTTTCTTT	CASSLMLGANTEAFF
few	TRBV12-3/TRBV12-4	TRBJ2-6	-	TGTGCCAGCAGCTATACTGATTCTGGGGCCAACGTCCTGACTTTC	CASSYTDSGANVLTF
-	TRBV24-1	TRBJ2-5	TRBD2	TGTGCCACCAGGGGACTAGCCGAGACCCAGTACTTC	CATRGLAETQYF
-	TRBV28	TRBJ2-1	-	TGTGCCAGCAGTTCTGGGGACTTGCCCCACAATTTTGAGCAGTTCTTC	CASSSGDLPHNFEQFF
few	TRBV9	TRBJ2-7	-	TGTGCCAGCAGCAAATGGGACTTTTCCTACGAGCAGTACTTC	CASSKWDFSYEQYF
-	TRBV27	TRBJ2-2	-	TGTGCCAACGGACCTCGAGGTCCGACGAACACCGGGGAGCTGTTTTTC	CANGPRGPTNTGELFF
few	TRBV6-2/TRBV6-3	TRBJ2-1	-	TGTGCCAGCAGTCCCTATTACAATGAGCAGTTCTTC	CASSPYYNEQFF
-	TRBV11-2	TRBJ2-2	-	TGTGCCAGCAGCCTTGTCCCGCCGTCCGGAAACACCGGGGAGCTGTTTTTT	CASSLVPPSGNTGELFF
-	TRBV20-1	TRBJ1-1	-	TGCAGTGCGGACCGGGGGGAAAACACTGAAGCTTTCTTT	CSADRGENTEAFF
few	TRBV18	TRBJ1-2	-	TGTGCCAGCTCACCCGAGGCTGTCTATGGCTACACCTTC	CASSPEAVYGYTF